This entry lists 8 T cell receptor beta chains sequenced from one sample in a study of blood T cell repertoires in COVID-19. TCRdb keeps only in-frame clones here, not all; method: immunoSEQ multiplex PCR. The sample consists of over 200,000 clones, around 89% of them appearing once. Sequencing was performed on peripheral blood. These receptors came from a man under 40 with COVID-19, enrolled during active disease.

V usage is TRBV5-4 and J usage is TRBJ2-3; TRBD2 matches 10 bases. The CDR3 runs to 14 residues. Germline CDR1 reads SGHNT; CDR2 reads YYREEE (reference sequence). V lost 4 bases and J lost 4; bases outside the gene matches: 3. The CDR3 coding sequence is TGTGCCAGCAGCGTCGGACTAGCGGCAGATACGCAGTATTTT. Protein: CASSVGLAADTQYF.

This clone has a single count. The gene calls are TRBV3-1 (or the pseudogene TRBV3-2) and TRBJ2-3; 9 nucleotides agree with TRBD2. The CDR3 has 16 residues. Germline V CDR1 and CDR2: LGHDT, YNNKEL (reference sequence). V lost 0 bases to trimming and J lost 1 base; unmatched junction nucleotides: 2. The CDR3 spells CASSQEPSGGTDTQYF. The CDR3 DNA reads TGTGCCAGCAGCCAAGAACCTAGCGGGGGCACAGATACGCAGTATTTT.

This chain joins TRBV6-5 and TRBJ1-5, with D perhaps TRBD1 (5 bases). The CDR3 length is 13 residues. Trimming took 2 bases from V and 6 from J, leaving 8 bases between them. Looked up from germline, CDR1 is MNHEY and CDR2 is SVGAGI. CDR3 nucleotide sequence: TGTGCCAGCAGTTACACGGGGGGTCAGCCCCAGCATTTT. Its translation is CASSYTGGQPQHF.

This chain joins TRBV2 and TRBJ1-1; 7 positions agree with TRBD1. In germline, CDR1 is SNHLY, CDR2 FYNNEI. J gave up 4 bases and V 5 bases, and 4 bases lay outside the gene matches. The CDR3 runs 13 residues. CDR3 loop: CASSRQGSTEAFF. DNA of the CDR3: TGTGCCAGCAGTCGACAGGGAAGCACTGAAGCTTTCTTT.

This chain joins TRBV6-2 or TRBV6-3 and TRBJ1-1; no firm D call. Between the trimmed V and J ends, which lost 4 bases and 8 bases, there was a span of 14 bases. The CDR3 has 13 amino acids. The V gene's germline CDR1 is MNHEY and CDR2 SVGEGT. Written as DNA, the CDR3 is TGTGCCAGCAGTTCCCCCAGTTACTACGAAGCTTTCTTT. Translated: CASSSPSYYEAFF.

The chain uses TRBV4-3 and TRBJ2-1; the D gene is possibly TRBD2 (6 bases). The CDR3 has 13 residues. V lost 0 bases, J lost 10 bases, and 10 bases lay in between. CDR1 is LGHNA, CDR2 YSLEER, per germline. The CDR3, as DNA: TGCGCCAGCAGCCAAGAATGGAGGGAAGAGCAGTTCTTC. Encoded protein: CASSQEWREEQFF.

The genes are TRBV9 and TRBJ1-6; no definite D call. The CDR3 contains 15 residues. The V gene's germline CDR1 is SGDLS and CDR2 YYNGEE. The ends were cut back, 3 bases at V and 9 bases at J, with 16 bases in the middle. This CDR3 is CASSAPPVGSSPLHF. DNA for the CDR3: TGTGCCAGCAGCGCCCCCCCCGTCGGGTCTTCACCCCTCCACTTT. Full variable domain (missing parts from reference TRBV9 and TRBJ1-6): DSGVTQTPKHLITATGQRVTLRCSPRSGDLSVYWYQQSLDQGLQFLIQYYNGEERAKGNILERFSAQQFPDLHSELNLSSLELGDSALYFCASSAPPVGSSPLHFGNGTRLTVT.

The chain couples TRBV6-5 to TRBJ2-7; 10 bases fit TRBD2. V trimming: 6 bases; J trimming: 4 bases; junction bases outside the gene matches: 6. Germline V CDR1 and CDR2: MNHEY, SVGAGI. CDR3 length: 14 amino acids. The CDR3 region has the DNA TGTGCCAGCAGAAGTAGCGGGAGGAATTACGAGCAGTACTTC. Encoded protein: CASRSSGRNYEQYF.